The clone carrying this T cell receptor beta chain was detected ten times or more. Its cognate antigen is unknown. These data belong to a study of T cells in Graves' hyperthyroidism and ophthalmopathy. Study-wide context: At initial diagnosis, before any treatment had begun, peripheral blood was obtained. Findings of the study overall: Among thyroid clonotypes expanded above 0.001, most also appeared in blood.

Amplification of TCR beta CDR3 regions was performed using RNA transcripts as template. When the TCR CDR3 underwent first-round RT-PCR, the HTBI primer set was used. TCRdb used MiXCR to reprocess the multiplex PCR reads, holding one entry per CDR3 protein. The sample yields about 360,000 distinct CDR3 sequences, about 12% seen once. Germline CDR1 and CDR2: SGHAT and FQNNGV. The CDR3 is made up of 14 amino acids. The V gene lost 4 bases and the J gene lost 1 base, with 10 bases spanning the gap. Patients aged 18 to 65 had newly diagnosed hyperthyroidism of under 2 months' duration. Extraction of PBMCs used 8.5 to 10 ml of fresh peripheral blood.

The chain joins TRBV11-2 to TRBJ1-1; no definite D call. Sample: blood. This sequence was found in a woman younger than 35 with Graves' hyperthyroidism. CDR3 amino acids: CASSWAAGNTEAFF. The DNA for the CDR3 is TGTGCCAGCAGCTGGGCCGCAGGGAACACTGAAGCTTTCTTT.